Presented here are 29 T cell receptor beta chains from one specimen sequenced in a study of blood T cell repertoires in COVID-19. The assay was immunoSEQ multiplex PCR, and TCRdb's table has in-frame clones only and misses some. The table lists 200,000 to 250,000 clones, 80% to 85% of them singletons. Sequencing was carried out using peripheral blood. The receptor source for this set is a woman in her seventies with COVID-19, enrolled during active disease.

This clone came up a few times. V usage is TRBV9 and J usage is TRBJ1-6; D gene unclear. CDR1 is SGDLS, CDR2 YYNGEE, per germline. The CDR3 totals 13 residues. Trimming stripped 0 bases from V and 8 bases from J, with 6 bases between. CDR3 in DNA: TGTGCCAGCAGCGTAGCTGCAGATTCACCCCTCCACTTT. This sequence encodes CASSVAADSPLHF.

V gene TRBV29-1 combines with J gene TRBJ2-3; 13 bases are shared with TRBD2. The germline CDR1 and CDR2 sequences are SQVTM and ANQGSEA. V dropped 1 base and J dropped 4; count of bases not matched to a gene: 11. The CDR3 has 18 residues. CDR3: CSVEGGLAGHVQPDTQYF. The CDR3 DNA follows: TGCAGCGTTGAAGGGGGACTAGCGGGACATGTACAGCCAGATACGCAGTATTTT.

The chain recombines TRBV18 with TRBJ2-5, with a possible D match to TRBD2 (5 bases). V was cut by 4 bases and J by 5 bases, with 17 bases left in between. This CDR3 has 15 amino acids. Germline V gene data show CDR1 as KGHSH and CDR2 as LQKENI. This CDR3 reads CASSLTVGLEETQYF. The CDR3 DNA is TGTGCCAGCTCACTGACCGTTGGACTTGAGGAGACCCAGTACTTC. The full variable domain, in which reference TRBV18 and TRBJ2-5 provide the parts outside the CDR3, is NAGVMQNPRHLVRRRGQEARLRCSPMKGHSHVYWYRQLPEEGLKFMVYLQKENIIDESGMPKERFSAEFPKEGPSILRIQQVVRGDSAAYFCASSLTVGLEETQYFGPGTRLLVL.

The gene calls are TRBV7-2 and TRBJ2-1; D remains ambiguous. The CDR3 length is 15 residues. The germline gives CDR1 SGHTA, CDR2 FQGNSA. The V gene lost 0 bases and the J gene lost 4 bases, with 10 bases spanning the gap. CDR3 protein: CASSLAVLTYNEQFF. CDR3 nucleotide sequence: TGTGCCAGCAGCTTAGCGGTTTTAACTTACAATGAGCAGTTCTTC.

This clone was counted a few times. V gene TRBV30 combines with J gene TRBJ2-5, with a possible D match to TRBD2 (5 bases). Germline loops: CDR1 GTSNPN, CDR2 SVGIG (reference sequence). The CDR3 is 15 amino acids. V was pared by 2 bases and J by 2 bases, with 15 bases between. The CDR3 spells CAWSPLLGSQETQYF. As DNA, the CDR3 is TGTGCCTGGAGTCCTTTACTAGGGAGTCAAGAGACCCAGTACTTC. The full variable domain, its missing parts supplied by reference TRBV30 and TRBJ2-5, is SQTIHQWPATLVQPVGSPLSLECTVEGTSNPNLYWYRQAAGRGLQLLFYSVGIGQISSEVPQNLSASRPQDRQFILSSKKLLLSDSGFYLCAWSPLLGSQETQYFGPGTRLLVL.

The chain has TRBV19 and TRBJ2-1; tentatively, D is TRBD2 (5 bases). Germline values: CDR1 LNHDA, CDR2 SQIVND (reference sequence). The CDR3 is 15 residues long. Deletions cut 3 bases from V and 3 bases from J, with 12 bases between. As DNA, the CDR3 is TGTGCCAGTAGTATCTCGGCGGGCCTCTACAATGAGCAGTTCTTC. It yields the protein CASSISAGLYNEQFF.

This clone was observed a handful of times. V gene TRBV7-2 combines with J gene TRBJ2-7, with D maybe TRBD1 (5 bases). The CDR3 contains 15 residues. Looked up from germline, CDR1 is SGHTA and CDR2 is FQGNSA. The V end was cut by 4 bases, the J end by 3 bases, with 16 bases between. CDR3 nucleotides: TGTGCCAGCAGCTACTCCAGGGTAGGTGGCTACGAGCAGTACTTC. Residues: CASSYSRVGGYEQYF.

The rearrangement links TRBV4-1 to TRBJ2-3; 9 bases match TRBD2. V lost 4 bases to trimming and J lost 3 bases; unmatched junction nucleotides: 5. The CDR3 covers 15 residues. Germline V gene data show CDR1 as MGHRA and CDR2 as YSYEKL. The CDR3 reads CASSLSSGATDTQYF. In DNA form, the CDR3 reads TGCGCCAGCAGCCTTTCTAGCGGGGCAACAGATACGCAGTATTTT.

This clone was found many times. The chain joins TRBV2 to TRBJ2-7; D might be TRBD1 (5 bases). The CDR3 has 13 amino acids. V lost 7 bases and J lost 2, with 12 bases in between. Germline values: CDR1 SNHLY, CDR2 FYNNEI. The chain's CDR3 is CASKTQGAYEQYF. The CDR3, as DNA: TGTGCCAGCAAAACCCAAGGGGCCTACGAGCAGTACTTC.

V usage is TRBV7-9 and J usage is TRBJ1-1; 7 bases are shared with TRBD1. V lost 5 bases to trimming and J lost 4 bases; unmatched junction nucleotides: 7. The CDR3 covers 14 residues. Germline-derived CDR1 and CDR2 are SEHNR and FQNEAQ (reference sequence). The CDR3 coding sequence is TGTGCCAGCAGCCTCCGACAGGGAGGCACTGAAGCTTTCTTT. This gives the protein CASSLRQGGTEAFF.

The chain uses TRBV24-1 and TRBJ1-1, with D possibly TRBD1 on 6 matching bases. V was shortened by 2 bases and J by 4 bases, with 16 bases between the two germline ends. The CDR3 consists of 16 residues. Germline V gene sequence: CDR1 KGHDR, CDR2 SFDVKD. The CDR3 DNA reads TGTGCCACCAGTGATTGGCCAGGGGAAGGGGGCACTGAAGCTTTCTTT. This translates into CATSDWPGEGGTEAFF.

The chain joins TRBV27 to TRBJ1-1, with D possibly matching TRBD1 (5 bases). CDR3 length: 13 residues. V dropped 5 bases and J dropped 7 bases, with 14 bases sitting between them. The germline gives CDR1 MNHEY, CDR2 SMNVEV (reference sequence). The DNA for the CDR3 is TGTGCCAGCAGTCTCCCAGGGCCGGGTGAAGCTTTCTTT. Translated, it gives CASSLPGPGEAFF.

This sequence joins TRBV11-2 and TRBJ2-2, with a possible D match to TRBD1 (7 bases). Trimming took 5 bases from V and 1 from J, leaving 17 bases between them. Germline V gene sequence: CDR1 SGHAT, CDR2 FQNNGV. The CDR3 extends over 17 amino acids. The CDR3 DNA is TGTGCCAGCAGCCCCAGACAGGGAGGAATGAACACCGGGGAGCTGTTTTTT. It encodes CASSPRQGGMNTGELFF. Combining the CDR3 with reference TRBV11-2 and TRBJ2-2 gives the whole variable domain EAGVAQSPRYKIIEKRQSVAFWCNPISGHATLYWYQQILGQGPKLLIQFQNNGVVDDSQLPKDRFSAERLKGVDSTLKIQPAKLEDSAVYLCASSPRQGGMNTGELFFGEGSRLTVL.

The chain links TRBV15 to TRBJ2-3; no definite D call. V lost 3 bases, J lost 1 base, and 8 bases lay in between. This CDR3 comprises 14 residues. In germline, CDR1 is LNHNV, CDR2 YYDKDF (reference sequence). The CDR3 DNA is TGTGCCACCAGCAGGGCCCAGGGCACAGATACGCAGTATTTT. This sequence encodes CATSRAQGTDTQYF.

The chain combines TRBV5-4 with TRBJ1-4, with 8 bases matching TRBD1. J was trimmed by 3 bases and V by 2 bases; bases with no gene match: 3. This CDR3 is 15 amino acids long. From germline, CDR1 is SGHNT and CDR2 YYREEE (reference sequence). The CDR3 loop is CASSFRGQANEKLFF. The CDR3 DNA reads as TGTGCCAGCAGCTTCAGGGGGCAGGCTAATGAAAAACTGTTTTTT.

In DNA form, the CDR3 reads TGTGCCAGCAGCCAAGATCCGGCTAACAACGAGCTAGGGCAGTACTTC. The encoded protein is CASSQDPANNELGQYF. The V gene is TRBV3-1 (or the pseudogene TRBV3-2), the J gene TRBJ2-7; the D is unclear. Trimming took 0 bases from V and 9 from J, leaving 21 bases between them. This CDR3 has 16 amino acids. Germline V gene sequence: CDR1 LGHDT, CDR2 YNNKEL (reference sequence).

CDR3 nucleotide sequence: TGTGCCAGCAGCTTTCGACAGGGGGCGATCACCGGGGAGCTGTTTTTT. Amino acids: CASSFRQGAITGELFF. The gene calls are TRBV7-2 and TRBJ2-2, with TRBD1 matching over 10 bases. The length of the CDR3 is 16 residues. CDR1 is SGHTA, CDR2 FQGNSA, per germline. V lost 3 bases and J lost 4; bases outside the gene matches: 5.

V usage is TRBV12-3 or TRBV12-4 and J usage is TRBJ1-5, with D possibly matching TRBD1 (5 bases). The CDR3 spans 13 residues. Trimming shortened V by 8 bases and J by 4 bases, and 12 bases separated the two germline ends. CDR3 amino acids: CASGAVENQPQHF. The CDR3 nucleotides read TGTGCCAGCGGGGCAGTCGAGAATCAGCCCCAGCATTTT.

This clone was detected only once. The chain recombines TRBV6-2 or TRBV6-3 with TRBJ2-7; no clear D. Trimming shortened V by 4 bases and J by 3 bases, and 4 bases separated the two germline ends. The CDR3 runs to 11 residues. In germline, CDR1 is MNHEY, CDR2 SVGEGT. This CDR3 reads CASSSLYEQYF. CDR3 sequence (DNA): TGTGCCAGCAGTTCCCTCTACGAGCAGTACTTC.

The V and J genes are TRBV6-5 and TRBJ2-7; 10 bases match TRBD1. Unmatched junction bases numbered 6, after V lost 2 bases and J lost 5 bases. In germline, CDR1 is MNHEY, CDR2 SVGAGI. This CDR3 has 15 amino acids. CDR3 in amino acids: CASSYSRQGAHEQYF. In DNA form, the CDR3 reads TGTGCCAGCAGTTACAGCCGACAGGGGGCGCACGAGCAGTACTTC.

V is TRBV6-2 or TRBV6-3 and J is TRBJ1-5; tentative D call: TRBD1 (6 bases). CDR1 MNHEY and CDR2 SVGEGT come from the germline V gene. V was trimmed by 4 bases and J by 6 bases, leaving 10 bases between them. The CDR3 is made up of 13 amino acids. The CDR3 nucleotides read TGTGCCAGCAGTTGGGGGCGAGGTCAGCCCCAGCATTTT. This sequence encodes CASSWGRGQPQHF.

This clone was seen more than once but under ten times. This sequence joins TRBV3-1 (or the pseudogene TRBV3-2) and TRBJ2-5; 11 bases are shared with TRBD2. Looked up from germline, CDR1 is LGHDT and CDR2 is YNNKEL (reference sequence). CDR3 length: 16 amino acids. V was clipped by 2 bases and J by 7 bases; unmatched bases: 9. In DNA, the CDR3 is TGTGCCAGCAGCCAAAGGACTAGCGGGCCCTCAGGGACCCAGTACTTC. Amino acids: CASSQRTSGPSGTQYF.

V usage is TRBV20-1 and J usage is TRBJ2-7, with 12 bases that match TRBD2. V shed 3 bases, J shed 8 bases, and the junction held 8 bases outside the gene matches. CDR1 and CDR2 (germline): DFQATT, SNEGSKA (reference sequence). The CDR3 spans 14 residues. For the CDR3, the DNA is TGCAGTGCTAGTGCGGGGACTAGCGGGCGTCAGCAGTACTTC. It specifies CSASAGTSGRQQYF.

The genes are TRBV7-2 and TRBJ2-3; TRBD1 might be the D (7 bases). CDR3 length: 16 amino acids. V was cut by 2 bases and J by 4 bases, with 16 bases left in between. Germline V gene sequence: CDR1 SGHTA, CDR2 FQGNSA. The CDR3 nucleotides read TGTGCCAGCAGCTTACGGTCCCAGGGGGGAGCAGATACGCAGTATTTT. Its protein is CASSLRSQGGADTQYF.

The V and J genes are TRBV6-1 and TRBJ2-3, with D possibly being TRBD1 (6 bases). Trimming took 1 base from V and 5 from J, leaving 16 bases between them. CDR1 is MNHNS, CDR2 SASEGT, per germline. CDR3 length: 16 residues. CDR3 nucleotide sequence: TGTGCCAGCAGTGAAGAGGGTCAGGGGTTCGGAGATACGCAGTATTTT. Protein: CASSEEGQGFGDTQYF.

This clone was recorded many times. The rearrangement uses TRBV2 and TRBJ2-7; TRBD2 is a possible D gene (6 bases). V lost 6 bases and J 0 bases, leaving 12 bases between the germline ends. The CDR3 has 14 amino acids. The germline V gene encodes CDR1 SNHLY and CDR2 FYNNEI. CDR3 nucleotide sequence: TGTGCCAGCAGATTCAGGGACTTCTCCTACGAGCAGTACTTC. It encodes CASRFRDFSYEQYF.

This sequence joins TRBV7-2 and TRBJ2-7; possible D gene TRBD2, 6 bases. The CDR3 has 19 residues. The germline V and J ends were trimmed by 5 bases and 0 bases, with 26 bases remaining between them. The germline V gene has CDR1 SGHTA and CDR2 FQGNSA. CDR3 DNA sequence: TGTGCCAGCAGCGTTAGTAGTCGATCGGGCGGGACCAGCTCCTACGAGCAGTACTTC. This encodes CASSVSSRSGGTSSYEQYF.

J is TRBJ2-7 and V is TRBV5-5, with 8 nucleotides matching TRBD2. Germline lookup yields CDR1 SGHKS and CDR2 YYEKEE (reference sequence). The CDR3 has 15 residues. With V trimmed by 2 bases and J by 4 bases, 8 bases remained unmatched. The CDR3 DNA reads as TGTGCCAGCAGCTTCGACGAGACTAGCGTATACGAGCAGTACTTC. Translation gives CASSFDETSVYEQYF.

The rearrangement joins TRBV7-2 to TRBJ2-7; no clear D. Germline V lookup: CDR1 SGHTA, CDR2 FQGNSA. Trimming left V 6 bases short and J 4 bases short, with 13 bases between. This CDR3 region has 13 residues. CDR3 amino acids: CASSYPAEYEQYF. The CDR3 DNA is TGTGCCAGCAGTTACCCGGCGGAATACGAGCAGTACTTC.